This T cell receptor beta chain was recovered during a study of tumor T cells in aggressive B-cell lymphoma. Clones were sequenced by immunoSEQ multiplex PCR, and TCRdb holds only the in-frame ones, with some missing. Among some 7,200 clones listed, roughly 86% were seen once. The CDR3 covers 16 residues. Germline CDR1 and CDR2: MNHEY and SVGAGI. Trimming cost V 2 bases and J 7 bases, with 17 bases left between them. The sequence derives from an adult with diffuse large B cell lymphoma. Some clones in this sample may be carry-over from other donors' samples. Sequencing was performed on tumor tissue. J is TRBJ2-2 and V is TRBV6-5, with D possibly matching TRBD2 (6 bases). This chain's CDR3 is CASSYSGGEAFGELFF. The CDR3 DNA follows: TGTGCCAGCAGTTACAGTGGAGGGGAAGCCTTCGGGGAGCTGTTTTTT.